This is a list of T cell receptor beta chains from one sample in a study of Ad26.COV2.S vaccination and SARS-CoV-2 variants. Some clones are missing from TCRdb's copy, which holds only in-frame ones; the method was immunoSEQ multiplex PCR. The sample includes around 310,000 clones, roughly 90% of them seen just once. The specimen was peripheral blood, collected in a trial of Ad26.COV2.S vaccine versus placebo. The receptors come from a person between 18 and 59 years old who received the Ad26.COV2.S COVID-19 vaccine or a placebo. Each CDR3 is given with its conserved first and last residue. A D gene is named only where the DNA matches it firmly.

v_call d_call cdr3_aa
TRBV5-1 - CASSLSIRITETQYF
TRBV7-8 - CASSARGYNEQFF
TRBV25-1 TRBD1 CASRVTGTGRFNGELFF
TRBV5-5 - CASSLGPGGGSSGNTIYF
TRBV6-2/TRBV6-3 TRBD2 CASSYIVGLATNQETQYF
TRBV7-9 - CASSPARATNEKLFF
TRBV11-2 - CASSLPPGLANEQFF
TRBV19 - CASSISGRMNTEAFF
TRBV6-4 - CASSDSTASGYNEQFF
TRBV2 - CASSHTEGEAFF
TRBV23-1 - CASSHSRHQPQHF
TRBV9 TRBD2 CASSVFERGSVREQFF
TRBV3-1/TRBV3-2 - CASSGSDGYTF
TRBV19 - CASSIGQARYGYTF
TRBV11-2 - CASSLDRSVGELFF
TRBV29-1 TRBD1 CSVLQGANTEAFF
TRBV5-1 - CASRPEQINNEQFF
TRBV2 TRBD2 CASSELAANNEQFF
TRBV6-6 - CASKLVGSYNEQFF
TRBV4-3 - CASSPGRGGRMRSGYTF
TRBV9 - CASSTRHKGDTQYF
TRBV4-3 - CASAPGINQPQHF
TRBV13 - CASSQTLGGGSTEAFF
TRBV10-3 TRBD1 CAISDASGGHNSPLHF
TRBV28 - CATQGKAAFF
TRBV4-1 - CASSQDGFPGALTGELFF